This T cell receptor (beta chain) emerged from a study of tumor-infiltrating lymphocytes in primary liver carcinoma. Study results and limitations: The study found tumor-adjacent and tumor-blood pairs overlapped less than tumor region pairs.

This clonotype has at least ten counts. The antigen remains unidentified. For blood RNA, unsorted whole blood served as the source, and germline DNA was extracted too. V shed 5 bases and J 2 bases; nucleotides not matched to a gene: 4. CDR3 size: 15 residues. A constant-region primer served to make TCR beta cDNA from roughly 500 ng total RNA. Library construction for TCR beta comprised three nested multiplex PCR rounds performed with slightly modified ARM-PCR. Forward primers for TRBV1-TRBV30 and a C-beta reverse primer served the first two PCR rounds, at about 10 cycles each. TCRdb processed the multiplex PCR reads anew with MiXCR; each CDR3 protein has one entry. This repertoire shows 250,000 to 400,000 distinct CDR3 sequences, around three fifths found once; its top ten account for roughly 9%.

This chain links TRBV12-3 or TRBV12-4 with TRBJ2-2; 8 bases are a match to TRBD1. Sequencing was carried out using peripheral blood. The sequence came from a man aged 35 to 55 with primary liver carcinoma and hepatitis B virus infection. CDR3 coding DNA: TGTGCCAGCAGTGTCGACAGGGGCAACACCGGGGAGCTGTTTTTT. It is translated as CASSVDRGNTGELFF.